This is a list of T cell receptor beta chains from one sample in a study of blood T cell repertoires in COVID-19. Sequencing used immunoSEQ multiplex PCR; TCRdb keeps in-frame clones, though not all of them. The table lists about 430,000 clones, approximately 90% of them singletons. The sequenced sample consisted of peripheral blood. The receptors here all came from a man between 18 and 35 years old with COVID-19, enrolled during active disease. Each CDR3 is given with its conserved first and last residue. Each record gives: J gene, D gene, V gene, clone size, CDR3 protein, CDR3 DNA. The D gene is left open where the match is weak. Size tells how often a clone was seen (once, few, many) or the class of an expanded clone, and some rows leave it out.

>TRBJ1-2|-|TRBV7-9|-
CASSSGLNYGYTF
TGTGCCAGCAGCTCGGGACTTAACTATGGCTACACCTTC
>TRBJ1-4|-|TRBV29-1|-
CSVVLATNEKLFF
TGCAGCGTTGTTTTAGCAACTAATGAAAAACTGTTTTTT
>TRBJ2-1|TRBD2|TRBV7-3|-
CASSRNPGLAGEYNEQFF
TGTGCCAGCAGCCGAAACCCGGGACTAGCGGGAGAGTACAATGAGCAGTTCTTC
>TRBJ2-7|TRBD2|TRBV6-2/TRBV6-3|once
CASSYSRTSGGQLDYEQYF
TGTGCCAGCAGTTACTCTCGGACTAGCGGGGGGCAATTAGATTACGAGCAGTACTTC
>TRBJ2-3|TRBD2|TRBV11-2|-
CASSQTSGAGNTQYF
TGTGCCAGCAGCCAGACTAGCGGGGCCGGGAATACGCAGTATTTT
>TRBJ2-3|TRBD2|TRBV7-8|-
CASSRIPKTSGGLDTQYF
TGTGCCAGCAGCCGAATACCCAAGACTAGCGGGGGGCTGGATACGCAGTATTTT
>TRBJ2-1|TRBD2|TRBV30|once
CAWTSGRPIPGLHNEQFF
TGTGCCTGGACTAGCGGGAGGCCAATCCCTGGACTCCACAATGAGCAGTTCTTC
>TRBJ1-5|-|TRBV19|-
CATQRDSQANQPQHF
TGTGCCACCCAGCGCGACAGTCAAGCCAATCAGCCCCAGCATTTT
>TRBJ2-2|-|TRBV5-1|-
CASSLVGLLAGELFF
TGCGCCAGCAGCTTGGTGGGACTGCTAGCCGGGGAGCTGTTTTTT
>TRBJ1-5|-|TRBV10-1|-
CATGVSGQPQHF
TGCGCCACTGGGGTCTCGGGGCAGCCCCAGCATTTT
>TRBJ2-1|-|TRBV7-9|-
CASSPNEQFF
TGTGCCAGCAGCCCGAATGAGCAGTTCTTC
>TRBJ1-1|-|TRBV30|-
CAWSVRGGNTEAFF
TGTGCCTGGAGTGTACGAGGAGGGAACACTGAAGCTTTCTTT
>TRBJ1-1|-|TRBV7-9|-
CASRGPDRNTEAFF
TGTGCCAGCAGGGGACCGGACAGGAACACTGAAGCTTTCTTT
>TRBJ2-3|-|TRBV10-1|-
CASSESVTDTQYF
TGCGCCAGCAGTGAATCAGTTACAGATACGCAGTATTTT
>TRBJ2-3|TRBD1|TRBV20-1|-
CSASRTGPVDTQYF
TGCAGTGCTAGTAGGACAGGGCCGGTAGATACGCAGTATTTT
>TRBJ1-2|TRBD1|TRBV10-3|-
CAISVRTGADYGYTF
TGTGCCATCAGTGTCAGGACAGGGGCGGACTATGGCTACACCTTC
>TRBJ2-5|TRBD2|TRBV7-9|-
CASSFASGNWETQYF
TGTGCCAGCAGCTTCGCTAGCGGGAATTGGGAGACCCAGTACTTC
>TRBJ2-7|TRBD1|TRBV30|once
CACHRDRGYEQYF
TGTGCCTGTCACCGGGACAGGGGCTACGAGCAGTACTTC
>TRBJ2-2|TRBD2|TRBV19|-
CASRPRWRGGDTGELFF
TGTGCCAGTCGCCCCCGTTGGCGGGGGGGTGACACCGGGGAGCTGTTTTTT
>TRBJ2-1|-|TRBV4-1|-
CASSQSTPNRGTPNTHEQFF
TGCGCCAGCAGCCAATCCACCCCGAACCGTGGGACACCCAATACCCATGAGCAGTTCTTC
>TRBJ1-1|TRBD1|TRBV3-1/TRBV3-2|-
CASRTGTGGSTEAFF
TGTGCCAGCAGGACAGGGACAGGGGGGAGCACTGAAGCTTTCTTT
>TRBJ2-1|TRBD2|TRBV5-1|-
CASAKAGTNNNEQFF
TGCGCCAGCGCCAAGGCCGGGACTAATAACAATGAGCAGTTCTTC
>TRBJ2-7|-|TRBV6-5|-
CASRYTRDSYEQYF
TGTGCCAGCCGTTACACGCGGGATTCCTACGAGCAGTACTTC
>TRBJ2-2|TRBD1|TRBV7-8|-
CASSLGAGGLNTGELFF
TGTGCCAGCAGCTTAGGCGCAGGGGGCCTGAACACCGGGGAGCTGTTTTTT
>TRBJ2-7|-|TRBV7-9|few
CASSPRTRMGEQYF
TGTGCCAGCAGCCCACGGACACGGATGGGGGAGCAGTACTTC
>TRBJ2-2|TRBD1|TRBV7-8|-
CASSPLGQGDTGELFF
TGTGCCAGCAGCCCCCTGGGACAGGGAGACACCGGGGAGCTGTTTTTT
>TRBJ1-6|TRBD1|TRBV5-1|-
CASSRPRQGGEVSPLHF
TGCGCCAGCAGCCGACCACGACAGGGGGGCGAGGTTTCACCCCTCCACTTT
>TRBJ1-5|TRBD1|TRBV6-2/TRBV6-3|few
CASSPRGQGNQPQHF
TGTGCCAGCAGCCCTCGCGGACAGGGGAATCAGCCCCAGCATTTT
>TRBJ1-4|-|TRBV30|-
CAWSMRGDEKLFF
TGTGCCTGGAGTATGCGGGGAGATGAAAAACTGTTTTTT
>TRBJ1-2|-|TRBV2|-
CASSGSQGYTF
TGTGCCAGCAGTGGCAGTCAAGGCTACACCTTC
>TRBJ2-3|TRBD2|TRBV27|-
CASKKAASGGTDTQYF
TGTGCCAGCAAAAAGGCTGCTAGCGGGGGCACAGATACGCAGTATTTT
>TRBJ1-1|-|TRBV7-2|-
CASTPRAGLTEAFF
TGTGCCAGCACCCCGCGCGCAGGACTCACTGAAGCTTTCTTT
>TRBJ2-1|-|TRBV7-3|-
CASSPDRSSYNEQFF
TGTGCCAGCAGCCCAGACAGGAGCTCCTACAATGAGCAGTTCTTC
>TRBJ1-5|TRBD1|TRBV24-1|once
CATSTGGAATHAPQHF
TGTGCCACCAGTACAGGGGGCGCGGCGACCCATGCGCCCCAGCATTTT
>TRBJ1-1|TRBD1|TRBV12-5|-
CASAGQLNTEAFF
TGTGCTAGTGCGGGACAGCTGAACACTGAAGCTTTCTTT
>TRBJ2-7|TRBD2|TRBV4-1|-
CASSQGAGGSYEQYF
TGCGCCAGCAGCCAAGGGGCGGGAGGTAGCTACGAGCAGTACTTC
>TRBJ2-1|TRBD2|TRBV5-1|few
CASSLEGGRGNEQFF
TGCGCCAGCAGCTTGGAGGGCGGGAGGGGGAATGAGCAGTTCTTC
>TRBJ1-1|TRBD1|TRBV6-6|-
CASSYSTGVGGTEAFF
TGTGCCAGCAGTTACTCGACAGGGGTGGGTGGCACTGAAGCTTTCTTT
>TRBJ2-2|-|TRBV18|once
CASSPREGGELFF
TGTGCCAGCTCACCACGCGAGGGCGGGGAGCTGTTTTTT
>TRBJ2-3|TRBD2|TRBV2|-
CASSEALRLAGVDTQYF
TGTGCCAGCAGTGAAGCGCTGAGACTAGCGGGAGTAGATACGCAGTATTTT
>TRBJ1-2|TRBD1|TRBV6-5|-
CASSLQDRGYGYTF
TGTGCCAGCAGTCTTCAAGACAGGGGCTATGGCTACACCTTC
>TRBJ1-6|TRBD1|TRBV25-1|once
CASSAGTGENSPLHF
TGTGCCAGCAGTGCCGGGACAGGGGAAAATTCACCCCTCCACTTT
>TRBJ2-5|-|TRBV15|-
CATSTEGWGETQYF
TGTGCCACCAGCACGGAGGGCTGGGGAGAGACCCAGTACTTC
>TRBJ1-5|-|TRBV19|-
CASNHRETGQPQHF
TGTGCCAGTAACCACAGGGAAACGGGTCAGCCCCAGCATTTT
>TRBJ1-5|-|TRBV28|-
CASSAPRSQGNQPQHF
TGTGCCAGCAGTGCCCCCCGAAGCCAGGGGAATCAGCCCCAGCATTTT
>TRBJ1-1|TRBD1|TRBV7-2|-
CASSLVGTGNTEAFF
TGTGCCAGCAGCTTAGTTGGGACAGGGAACACTGAAGCTTTCTTT
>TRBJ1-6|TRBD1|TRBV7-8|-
CASSLERTGGISNSPLHF
TGTGCCAGCAGCTTAGAAAGGACAGGAGGTATCAGTAATTCACCCCTCCACTTT
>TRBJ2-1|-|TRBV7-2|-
CASSLVAGRYSEQFF
TGTGCCAGCAGCTTAGTGGCGGGTCGGTACAGCGAGCAGTTCTTC
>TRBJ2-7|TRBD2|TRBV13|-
CASSLGLRTSGRTYEQYF
TGTGCCAGCAGCTTAGGCCTAAGGACTAGCGGGAGGACCTACGAGCAGTACTTC
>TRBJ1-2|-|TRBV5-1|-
CASSLDVSYGYTF
TGCGCCAGCAGCTTGGACGTGAGCTATGGCTACACCTTC